This TCR beta chain was recorded in a study of shared clonotypes between healthy human individuals. Study-level results: Rarefaction analysis demonstrated incomplete sorted-subset sequencing notwithstanding large depth. Researchers found naive subsets generally carried larger estimated richness than memory subsets.

Worth noting for this clone: Its cognate antigen is unknown.

Every subset had its genomic DNA shared out evenly among several immunoSEQ plates. Libraries were prepared by immunoSEQ multiplex PCR; TCRdb keeps only in-frame clonotypes and omits some of them. The table lists some 2,000,000 clones, 90% to 96% of them singletons. There are 13 residues in the CDR3. Germline V CDR1 and CDR2: ENHRY, SYGVKD. The junction had 2 bases not matched to a gene; V was cut back by 11 bases and J by 4 bases. The chain links TRBV10-3 to TRBJ2-2, with 12 positions matching TRBD2. The TCR originated in a man between 18 and 29 years old in good health. Sequenced input: naive CD4+ T cells sorted from blood. The subset denotes: CD45RA+ positively selected. The CDR3 DNA reads TGTGCCTCGACTAGCGGGAGCACCGGGGAGCTGTTTTTT. Translation gives CASTSGSTGELFF.